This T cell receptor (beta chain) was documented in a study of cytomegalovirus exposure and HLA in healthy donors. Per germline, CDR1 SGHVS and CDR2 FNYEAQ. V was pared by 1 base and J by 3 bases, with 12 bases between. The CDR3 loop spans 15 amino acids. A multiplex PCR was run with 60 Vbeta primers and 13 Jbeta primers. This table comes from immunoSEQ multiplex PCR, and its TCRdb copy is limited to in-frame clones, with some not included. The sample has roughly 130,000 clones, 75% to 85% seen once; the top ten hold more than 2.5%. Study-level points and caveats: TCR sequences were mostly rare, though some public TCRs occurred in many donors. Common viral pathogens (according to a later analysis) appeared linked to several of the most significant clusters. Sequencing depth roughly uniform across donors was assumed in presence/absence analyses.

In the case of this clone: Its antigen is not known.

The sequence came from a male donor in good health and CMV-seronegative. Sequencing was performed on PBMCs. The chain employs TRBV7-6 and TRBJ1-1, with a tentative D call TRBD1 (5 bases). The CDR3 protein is CASSLEGGADTEAFF. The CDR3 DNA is TGTGCCAGCAGCTTAGAAGGTGGGGCCGACACTGAAGCTTTCTTT.